This T cell receptor (beta chain) was sequenced during a study of T-cell memory formation after mild COVID-19. Study-level points and caveats: Shrinking CD4+ clones resided mostly in CM and EM, and CD8+ ones in EMRA. Second-wave clones with a day 37 peak had unconfirmed SARS-CoV-2 specificity.

TCRdb independently ran MiXCR on the 5' RACE reads; one entry per CDR3 protein. The sample has 25,000 to 35,000 distinct CDR3 sequences; around 6.8% are singletons. The CDR3 has 18 amino acids. V was shortened by 4 bases and J by 0 bases, with 19 bases between the two germline ends. Germline lookup yields CDR1 SGHAT and CDR2 FQNNGV. This clonotype was observed at least ten times. Its antigen is not known. This clonotype was obtained from an adult woman who had mild COVID-19 (a few samples of this study predate the infection). Cell type and time point are not known. Material: PBMCs or a T cell subset sorted from them (not recorded which). This chain uses TRBV11-2 with TRBJ2-1; D unclear. The CDR3 DNA reads TGTGCCAGCAGCTCCCCCCAAGGTACAGCGAGCTCCTACAATGAGCAGTTCTTC. Protein product: CASSSPQGTASSYNEQFF.